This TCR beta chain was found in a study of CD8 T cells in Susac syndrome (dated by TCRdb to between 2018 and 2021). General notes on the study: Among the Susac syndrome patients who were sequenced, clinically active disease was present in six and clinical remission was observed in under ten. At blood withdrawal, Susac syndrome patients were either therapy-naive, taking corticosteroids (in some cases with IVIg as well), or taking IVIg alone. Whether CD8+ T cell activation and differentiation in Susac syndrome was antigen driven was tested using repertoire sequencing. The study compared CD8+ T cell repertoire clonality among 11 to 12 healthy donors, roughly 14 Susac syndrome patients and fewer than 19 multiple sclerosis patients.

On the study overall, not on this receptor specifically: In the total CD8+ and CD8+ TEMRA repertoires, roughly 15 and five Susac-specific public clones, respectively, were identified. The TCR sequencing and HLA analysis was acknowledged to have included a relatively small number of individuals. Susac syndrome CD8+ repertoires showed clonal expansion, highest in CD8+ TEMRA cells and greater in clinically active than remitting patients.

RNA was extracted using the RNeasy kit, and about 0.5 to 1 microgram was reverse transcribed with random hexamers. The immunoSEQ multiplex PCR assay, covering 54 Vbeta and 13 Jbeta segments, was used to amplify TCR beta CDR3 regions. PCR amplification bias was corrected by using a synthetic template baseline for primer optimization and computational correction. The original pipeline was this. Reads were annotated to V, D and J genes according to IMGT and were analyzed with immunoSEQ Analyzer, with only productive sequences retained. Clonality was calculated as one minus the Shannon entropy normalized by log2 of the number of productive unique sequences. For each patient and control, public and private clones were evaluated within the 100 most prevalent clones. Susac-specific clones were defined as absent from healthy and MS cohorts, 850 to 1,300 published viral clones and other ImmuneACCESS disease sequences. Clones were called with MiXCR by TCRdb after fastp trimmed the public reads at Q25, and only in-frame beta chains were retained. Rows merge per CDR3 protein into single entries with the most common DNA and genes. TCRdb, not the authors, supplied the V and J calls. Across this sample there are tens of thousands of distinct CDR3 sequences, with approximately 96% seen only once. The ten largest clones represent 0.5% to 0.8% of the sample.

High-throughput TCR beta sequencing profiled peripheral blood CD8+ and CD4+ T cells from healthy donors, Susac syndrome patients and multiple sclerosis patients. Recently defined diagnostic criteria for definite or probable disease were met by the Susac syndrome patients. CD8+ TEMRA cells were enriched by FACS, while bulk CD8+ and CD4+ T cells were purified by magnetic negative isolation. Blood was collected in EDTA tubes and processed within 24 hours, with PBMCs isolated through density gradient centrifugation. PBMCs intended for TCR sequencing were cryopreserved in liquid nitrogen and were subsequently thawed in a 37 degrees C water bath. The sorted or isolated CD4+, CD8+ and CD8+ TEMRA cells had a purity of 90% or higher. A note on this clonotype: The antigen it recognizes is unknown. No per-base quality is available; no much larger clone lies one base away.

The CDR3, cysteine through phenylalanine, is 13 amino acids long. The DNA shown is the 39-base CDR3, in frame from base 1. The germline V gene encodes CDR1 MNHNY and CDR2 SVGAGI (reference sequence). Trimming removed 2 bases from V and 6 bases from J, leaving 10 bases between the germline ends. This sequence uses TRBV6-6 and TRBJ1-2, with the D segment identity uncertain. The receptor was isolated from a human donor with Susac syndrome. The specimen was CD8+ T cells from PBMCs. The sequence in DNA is TGTGCCAGCAGTTACGTCAGCTTTAATGGCTACACCTTC. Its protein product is CASSYVSFNGYTF.